This T cell receptor beta chain comes out of a study of blood T cell repertoires in COVID-19. Study information: From the United States, Italy and Spain came samples of acute and convalescent COVID-19. The cDNA or gDNA used as material had been derived from T cells, B-cell-depleted T cells, or PBMCs.

Germline values: CDR1 SNHLY, CDR2 FYNNEI. The CDR3 spans 14 residues. The ends lost 8 bases at V and 3 bases at J; junction bases unmatched: 7. Under the authors' procedure: Estimation of nucleated cell counts relied on the amplification of reference gene primers. Clones were read by immunoSEQ multiplex PCR, and TCRdb kept only the in-frame ones, dropping some. V and J calls and clone size are given by that table; D and trimming were obtained from the DNA. The data hold 270,000 or so clones, with 81% observed a single time. The receptor was isolated from a woman aged 55 to 70 with active or convalescent COVID-19. The genes are TRBV2 and TRBJ2-3, with 8 bases fitting TRBD2. The sequencing input was peripheral blood. The CDR3 nucleotides are TGTGCCAGCCGGGGACTAGTTGTGACAGATACGCAGTATTTT. Encoded protein: CASRGLVVTDTQYF. Looking up the rest from reference TRBV2 and TRBJ2-3 gives the full variable domain: EPEVTQTPSHQVTQMGQEVILRCVPISNHLYFYWYRQILGQKVEFLVSFYNNEISEKSEIFDDQFSVERPDGSNFTLKIRSTKLEDSAMYFCASRGLVVTDTQYFGPGTRLTVL.